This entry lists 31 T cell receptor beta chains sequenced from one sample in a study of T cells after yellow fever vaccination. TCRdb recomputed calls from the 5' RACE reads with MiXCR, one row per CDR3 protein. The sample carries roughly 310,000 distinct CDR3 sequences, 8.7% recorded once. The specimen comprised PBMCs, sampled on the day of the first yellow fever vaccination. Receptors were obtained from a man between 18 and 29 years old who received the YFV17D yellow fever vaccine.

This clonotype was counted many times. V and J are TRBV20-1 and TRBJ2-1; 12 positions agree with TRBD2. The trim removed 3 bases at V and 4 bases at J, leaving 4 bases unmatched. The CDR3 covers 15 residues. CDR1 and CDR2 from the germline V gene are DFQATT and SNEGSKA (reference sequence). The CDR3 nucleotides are TGCAGTGCTAGTGCCGGGACTAGCGGGTACAATGAGCAGTTCTTC. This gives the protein CSASAGTSGYNEQFF.

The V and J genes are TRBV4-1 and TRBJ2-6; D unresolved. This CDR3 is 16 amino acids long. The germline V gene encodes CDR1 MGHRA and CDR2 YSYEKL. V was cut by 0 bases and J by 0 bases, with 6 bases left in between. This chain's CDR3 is CASSQERASGANVLTF. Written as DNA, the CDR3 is TGCGCCAGCAGCCAAGAACGAGCCTCTGGGGCCAACGTCCTGACTTTC.

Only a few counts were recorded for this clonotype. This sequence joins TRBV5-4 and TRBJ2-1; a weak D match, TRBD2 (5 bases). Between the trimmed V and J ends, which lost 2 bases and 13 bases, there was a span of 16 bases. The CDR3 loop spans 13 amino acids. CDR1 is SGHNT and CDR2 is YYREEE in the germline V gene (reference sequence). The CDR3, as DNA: TGTGCCAGCAGCTTCCCCGGGGTCTTGGATCAGTTCTTC. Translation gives CASSFPGVLDQFF.

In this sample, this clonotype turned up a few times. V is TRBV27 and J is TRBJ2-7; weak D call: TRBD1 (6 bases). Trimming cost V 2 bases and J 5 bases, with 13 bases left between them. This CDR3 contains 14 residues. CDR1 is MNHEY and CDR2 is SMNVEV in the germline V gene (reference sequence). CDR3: CASSLVGAWDEQYF. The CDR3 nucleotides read TGTGCCAGCAGTTTAGTGGGGGCTTGGGACGAGCAGTACTTC.

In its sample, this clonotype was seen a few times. In DNA form, the CDR3 reads TGTGCCAGCAGTTCTCGGTGGACAAGTAGCTCCTACGAGCAGTACTTC. Amino acid sequence: CASSSRWTSSSYEQYF. The rearrangement joins TRBV28 to TRBJ2-7, with D possibly matching TRBD1 (5 bases). Germline-derived CDR1 and CDR2 are MDHEN and SYDVKM. The V end lost 4 bases, the J end lost 0 bases, and 16 bases lay between the germline ends. The CDR3 consists of 16 residues.

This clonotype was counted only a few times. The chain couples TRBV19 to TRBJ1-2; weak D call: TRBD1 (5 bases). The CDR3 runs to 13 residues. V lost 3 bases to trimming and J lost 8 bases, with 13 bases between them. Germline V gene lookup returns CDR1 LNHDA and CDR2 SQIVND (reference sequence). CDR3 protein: CASSIGGFRGYTF. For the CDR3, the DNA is TGTGCCAGTAGTATTGGGGGATTTCGCGGCTACACCTTC. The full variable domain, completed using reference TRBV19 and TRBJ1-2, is DGGITQSPKYLFRKEGQNVTLSCEQNLNHDAMYWYRQDPGQGLRLIYYSQIVNDFQKGDIAEGYSVSREKKESFPLTVTSAQKNPTAFYLCASSIGGFRGYTFGSGTRLTVV.

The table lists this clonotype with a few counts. The CDR3 coding sequence is TGTGCCAGCAGCTTAACAGGGGGCGCTGGAAACACCATATATTTT. Encoded protein: CASSLTGGAGNTIYF. V and J are TRBV7-9 and TRBJ1-3; 9 bases map to TRBD1. CDR1 is SEHNR, CDR2 FQNEAQ, per germline (reference sequence). The CDR3 totals 15 residues. J was trimmed by 2 bases and V by 2 bases; bases with no gene match: 1.

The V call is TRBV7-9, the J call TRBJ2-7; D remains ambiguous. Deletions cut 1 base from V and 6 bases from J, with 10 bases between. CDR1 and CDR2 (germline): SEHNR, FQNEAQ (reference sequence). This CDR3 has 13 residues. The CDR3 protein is CASSLGPTPEQYF. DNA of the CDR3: TGTGCCAGCAGCTTAGGGCCTACCCCCGAGCAGTACTTC.

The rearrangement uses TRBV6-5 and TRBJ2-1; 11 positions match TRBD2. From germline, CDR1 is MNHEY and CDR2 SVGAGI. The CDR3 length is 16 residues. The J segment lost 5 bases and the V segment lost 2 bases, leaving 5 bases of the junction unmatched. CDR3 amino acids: CASSYELAGGNNEQFF. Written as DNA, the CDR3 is TGTGCCAGCAGTTACGAGCTAGCGGGGGGAAACAATGAGCAGTTCTTC.

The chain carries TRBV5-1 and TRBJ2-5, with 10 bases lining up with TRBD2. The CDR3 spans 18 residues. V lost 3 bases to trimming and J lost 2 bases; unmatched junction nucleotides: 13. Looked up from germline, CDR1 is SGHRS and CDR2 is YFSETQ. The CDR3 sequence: CASSSGDQLAGFQETQYF. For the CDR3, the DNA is TGCGCCAGCAGCTCAGGGGACCAACTAGCGGGGTTTCAAGAGACCCAGTACTTC.

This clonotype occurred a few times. The CDR3 region has the DNA TGTGCTAGTGGTTTGAGACCTCGGGCAGTTCACTACAATGAGCAGTTCTTC. Translated: CASGLRPRAVHYNEQFF. This chain joins TRBV12-5 and TRBJ2-1; no reliable D call. The CDR3 spans 17 residues. Germline V CDR1 and CDR2: LGHNT, FRNRAP. The V gene lost 2 bases and the J gene lost 3 bases, with 17 bases spanning the gap.

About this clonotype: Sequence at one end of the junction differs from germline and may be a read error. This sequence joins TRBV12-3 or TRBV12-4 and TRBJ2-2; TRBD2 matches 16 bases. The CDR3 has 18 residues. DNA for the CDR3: TGTGCCATCAGTTTTCCTGGGACTAGCGGGGGGGGCACCGGGGAGCTGTTTTTT. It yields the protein CAISFPGTSGGGTGELFF.

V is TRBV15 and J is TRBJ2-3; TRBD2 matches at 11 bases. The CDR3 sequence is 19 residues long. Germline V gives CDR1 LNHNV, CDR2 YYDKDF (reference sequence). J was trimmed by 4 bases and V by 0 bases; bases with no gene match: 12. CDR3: CATSRERRLAGRRADTQYF. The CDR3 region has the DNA TGTGCCACCAGCAGAGAGCGGCGACTAGCGGGGAGACGGGCAGATACGCAGTATTTT.

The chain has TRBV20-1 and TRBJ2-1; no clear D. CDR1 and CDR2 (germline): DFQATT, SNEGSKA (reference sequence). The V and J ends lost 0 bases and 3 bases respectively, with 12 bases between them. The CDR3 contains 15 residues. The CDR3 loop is CSARDLGVNYNEQFF. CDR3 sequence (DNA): TGCAGTGCTAGAGATTTAGGAGTAAACTACAATGAGCAGTTCTTC.

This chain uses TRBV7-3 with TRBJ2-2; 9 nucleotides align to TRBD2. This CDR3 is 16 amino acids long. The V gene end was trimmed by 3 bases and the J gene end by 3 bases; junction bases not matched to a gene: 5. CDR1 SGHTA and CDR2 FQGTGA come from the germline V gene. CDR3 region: CASSFISGSYTGELFF. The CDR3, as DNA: TGTGCCAGCAGCTTCATTAGCGGGAGCTACACCGGGGAGCTGTTTTTT.

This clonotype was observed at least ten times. CDR3 coding DNA: TGTGCCAGCACCCCGTTGGCCCCTGGGACTGAAGCTTTCTTT. Translating it yields CASTPLAPGTEAFF. The chain links TRBV6-1 to TRBJ1-1; D remains ambiguous. The germline V gene has CDR1 MNHNS and CDR2 SASEGT. V lost 7 bases, J lost 5 bases, and 17 bases lay in between. The CDR3 contains 14 residues.

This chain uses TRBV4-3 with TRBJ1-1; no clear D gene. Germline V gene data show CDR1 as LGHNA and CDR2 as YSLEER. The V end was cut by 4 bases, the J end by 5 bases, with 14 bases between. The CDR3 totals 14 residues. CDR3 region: CASSLLRTTTEAFF. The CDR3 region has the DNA TGCGCCAGCAGCCTCCTGCGCACCACTACTGAAGCTTTCTTT.

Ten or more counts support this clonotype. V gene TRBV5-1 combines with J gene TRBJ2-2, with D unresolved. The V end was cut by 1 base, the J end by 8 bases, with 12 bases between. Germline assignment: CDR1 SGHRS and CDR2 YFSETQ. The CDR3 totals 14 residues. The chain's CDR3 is CASSLPGPSGELFF. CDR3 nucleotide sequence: TGCGCCAGCAGCTTGCCGGGTCCTAGTGGGGAGCTGTTTTTT.

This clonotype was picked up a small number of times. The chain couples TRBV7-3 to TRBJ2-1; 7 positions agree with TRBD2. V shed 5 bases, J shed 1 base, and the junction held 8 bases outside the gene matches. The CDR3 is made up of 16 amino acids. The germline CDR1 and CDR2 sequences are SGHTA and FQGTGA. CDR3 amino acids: CASSRIAGGSYNEQFF. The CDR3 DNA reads TGTGCCAGCAGCCGTATAGCGGGTGGTTCCTACAATGAGCAGTTCTTC.

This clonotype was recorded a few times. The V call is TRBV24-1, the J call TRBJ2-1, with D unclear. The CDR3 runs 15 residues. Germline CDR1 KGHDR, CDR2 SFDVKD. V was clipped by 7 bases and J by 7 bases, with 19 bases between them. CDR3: CATSPRVTPRNEQFF. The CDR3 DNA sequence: TGTGCCACCAGCCCCCGGGTCACCCCGAGGAATGAGCAGTTCTTC.

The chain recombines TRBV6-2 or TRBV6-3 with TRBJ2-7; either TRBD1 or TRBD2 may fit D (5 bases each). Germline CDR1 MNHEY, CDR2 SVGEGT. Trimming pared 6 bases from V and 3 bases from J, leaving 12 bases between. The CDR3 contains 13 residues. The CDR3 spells CASSWDGDYEQYF. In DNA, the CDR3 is TGTGCCAGCAGCTGGGACGGAGACTACGAGCAGTACTTC.

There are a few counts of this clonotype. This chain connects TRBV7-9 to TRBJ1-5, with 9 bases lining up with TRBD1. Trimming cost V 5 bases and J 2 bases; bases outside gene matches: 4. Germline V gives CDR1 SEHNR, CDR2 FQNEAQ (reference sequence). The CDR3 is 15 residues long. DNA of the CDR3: TGTGCCAGCAGCAAGGGACAGGGTGGCAATCAGCCCCAGCATTTT. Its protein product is CASSKGQGGNQPQHF. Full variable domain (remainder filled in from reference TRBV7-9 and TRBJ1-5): DTGVSQNPRHKITKRGQNVTFRCDPISEHNRLYWYRQTLGQGPEFLTYFQNEAQLEKSRLLSDRFSAERPKGSFSTLEIQRTEQGDSAMYLCASSKGQGGNQPQHFGDGTRLSIL.

CDR3 DNA sequence: TGCGCCAGCAGTGAGGTAGTAGGGGGCGCCGAGCAGTACGTC. This translates into CASSEVVGGAEQYV. The V gene is TRBV10-2, the J gene TRBJ2-7, with 7 positions matching TRBD1. Losses at the gene ends were 2 bases for V and 6 bases for J; bases not matched to a gene: 7. The CDR3 has 14 amino acids. Germline loops: CDR1 WSHSY, CDR2 SAAADI.

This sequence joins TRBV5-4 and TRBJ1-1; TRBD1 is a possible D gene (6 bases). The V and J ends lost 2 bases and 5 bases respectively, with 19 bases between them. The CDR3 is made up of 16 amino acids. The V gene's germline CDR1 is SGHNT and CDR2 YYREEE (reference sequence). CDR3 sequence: CASSLFPGAVVTEAFF. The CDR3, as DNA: TGTGCCAGCAGCTTATTTCCGGGGGCGGTAGTAACTGAAGCTTTCTTT.

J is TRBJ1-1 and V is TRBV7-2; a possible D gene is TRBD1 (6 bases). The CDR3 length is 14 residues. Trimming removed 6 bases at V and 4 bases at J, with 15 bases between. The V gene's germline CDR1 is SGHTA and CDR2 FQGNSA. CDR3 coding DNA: TGTGCCAGCAGAGGAGAGACAGGTACCACTGAAGCTTTCTTT. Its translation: CASRGETGTTEAFF.

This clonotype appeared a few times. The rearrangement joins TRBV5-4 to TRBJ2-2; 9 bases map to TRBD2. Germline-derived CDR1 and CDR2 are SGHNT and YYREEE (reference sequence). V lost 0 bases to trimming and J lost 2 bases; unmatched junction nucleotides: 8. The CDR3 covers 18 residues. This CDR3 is CASSLAAAGGTNTGELFF. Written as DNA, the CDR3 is TGTGCCAGCAGCTTGGCCGCGGCGGGGGGGACCAACACCGGGGAGCTGTTTTTT.

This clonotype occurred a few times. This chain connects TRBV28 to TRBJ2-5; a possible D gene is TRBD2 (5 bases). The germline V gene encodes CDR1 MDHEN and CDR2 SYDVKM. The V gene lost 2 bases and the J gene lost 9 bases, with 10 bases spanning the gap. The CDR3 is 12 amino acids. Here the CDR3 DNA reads TGTGCCAGCAGTTTAACCCCACTAGCCCAGTACTTC. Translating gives CASSLTPLAQYF.

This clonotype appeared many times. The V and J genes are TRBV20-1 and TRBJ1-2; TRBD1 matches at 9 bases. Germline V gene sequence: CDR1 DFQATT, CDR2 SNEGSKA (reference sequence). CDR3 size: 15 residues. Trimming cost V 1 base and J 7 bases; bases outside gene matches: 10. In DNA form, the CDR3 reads TGCAGTGCTAGAGGGGGGGGACAGGGTTTGGGTGGCTACACCTTC. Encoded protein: CSARGGGQGLGGYTF.

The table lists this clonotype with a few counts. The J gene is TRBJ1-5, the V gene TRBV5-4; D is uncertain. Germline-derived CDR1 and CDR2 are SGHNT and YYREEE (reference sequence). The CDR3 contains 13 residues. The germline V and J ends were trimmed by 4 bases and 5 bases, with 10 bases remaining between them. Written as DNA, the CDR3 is TGTGCCAGCAGCCGGGGATGGGATCAGCCCCAGCATTTT. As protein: CASSRGWDQPQHF.

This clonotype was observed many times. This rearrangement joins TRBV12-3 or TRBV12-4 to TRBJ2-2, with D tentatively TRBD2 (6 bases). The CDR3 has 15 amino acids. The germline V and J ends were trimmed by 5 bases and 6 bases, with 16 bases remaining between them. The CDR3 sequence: CASSPDYMRAGELFF. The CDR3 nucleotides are TGTGCCAGCAGTCCGGACTATATGAGGGCCGGGGAGCTGTTTTTT.

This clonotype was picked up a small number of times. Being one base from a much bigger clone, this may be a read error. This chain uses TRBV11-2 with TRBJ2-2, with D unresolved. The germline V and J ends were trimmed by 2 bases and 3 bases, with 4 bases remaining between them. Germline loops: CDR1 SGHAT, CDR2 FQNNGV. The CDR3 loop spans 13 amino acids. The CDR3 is CASSLMYTGELFF. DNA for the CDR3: TGTGCCAGCAGCTTAATGTACACCGGGGAGCTGTTTTTT.